This entry lists 20 T cell receptor beta chains sequenced from one sample in a study of Ad26.COV2.S vaccination and SARS-CoV-2 variants. Noted treatment: about 20 received Ad26.COV2.S at low or high dose, single or two shots; five or six received placebo; per-sample allocation not given. Material that was analyzed had been drawn on day 63 after the first vaccine or placebo injection. Assay used: immunoSEQ multiplex PCR; TCRdb lists only in-frame clones, some missing. The sample has approximately 480,000 clones; around 88% are singletons. The sequenced sample was peripheral blood, obtained in a trial of Ad26.COV2.S vaccine versus placebo. These receptors all come from a person aged 18-60 years who received the Ad26.COV2.S COVID-19 vaccine or a placebo.

This clone has a single count. The chain couples TRBV10-3 to TRBJ1-1; 7 bases agree with TRBD1. The J segment lost 4 bases and the V segment lost 3 bases, leaving 2 bases of the junction unmatched. In germline, CDR1 is ENHRY, CDR2 SYGVKD. The CDR3 has 13 residues. The CDR3 is CAISDDRATEAFF. The CDR3 DNA reads as TGTGCCATCAGTGACGACAGGGCCACTGAAGCTTTCTTT.

V and J are TRBV4-2 and TRBJ1-3, with 8 bases fitting TRBD1. Germline V gene lookup returns CDR1 LGHNA and CDR2 YNFKEQ. The ends lost 0 bases at V and 3 bases at J; junction bases unmatched: 13. The CDR3 is made up of 19 amino acids. CDR3 loop: CASSQDPPSGQGIGNTIYF. CDR3 bases: TGTGCCAGCAGCCAAGATCCCCCGAGCGGACAGGGAATTGGAAACACCATATATTTT.

The V and J genes are TRBV4-2 and TRBJ1-1; D unclear. This CDR3 is built from 11 residues. Trimming took off 0 bases at V and 10 bases at J, with 6 bases between the two ends. CDR1 and CDR2 from the germline V gene are LGHNA and YNFKEQ. The CDR3 reads CASSQDQVAFF. The CDR3 DNA sequence: TGTGCCAGCAGCCAAGATCAGGTAGCTTTCTTT.

This clone was observed once. The genes are TRBV4-3 and TRBJ2-7; D perhaps matches TRBD2 (5 bases). Per germline, CDR1 LGHNA and CDR2 YSLEER. This CDR3 has 17 residues. With 2 bases removed from V and 2 bases from J, the gap between germline ends came to 19 bases. The CDR3 reads CASSQHVRGSLPYEQYF. The DNA of the CDR3 is TGCGCCAGCAGCCAACACGTCCGGGGTAGTTTGCCCTACGAGCAGTACTTC.

This chain joins TRBV28 and TRBJ2-3, with D perhaps TRBD2 (6 bases). V shed 5 bases and J shed 2 bases, with 20 bases lying between them. Germline CDR1 and CDR2: MDHEN and SYDVKM. This CDR3 comprises 17 residues. The CDR3 bases are TGTGCCAGCAGTCCGGTGGGACTCCTTGATCTCACAGATACGCAGTATTTT. It specifies CASSPVGLLDLTDTQYF.

The chain couples TRBV5-6 to TRBJ1-1; D unresolved. The CDR3 is 13 amino acids. The germline V gene has CDR1 SGHDT and CDR2 YYEEEE. V dropped 4 bases and J dropped 6 bases, with 13 bases sitting between them. The CDR3 spells CASSQRVRSEAFF. The CDR3 DNA reads TGTGCCAGCAGCCAAAGGGTGCGGTCTGAAGCTTTCTTT.

The gene calls are TRBV30 and TRBJ1-1; D may be TRBD1 (6 bases). Per the germline V gene, CDR1 is GTSNPN and CDR2 is SVGIG (reference sequence). V gave up 4 bases and J gave up 4 bases, with 13 bases separating them. The CDR3 is made up of 13 amino acids. The CDR3 protein is CAWIGTSGTEAFF. The CDR3 region has the DNA TGTGCCTGGATAGGGACATCGGGCACTGAAGCTTTCTTT. The full variable domain, its missing parts supplied by reference TRBV30 and TRBJ1-1, is SQTIHQWPATLVQPVGSPLSLECTVEGTSNPNLYWYRQAAGRGLQLLFYSVGIGQISSEVPQNLSASRPQDRQFILSSKKLLLSDSGFYLCAWIGTSGTEAFFGQGTRLTVV.

This clone was observed a single time. This chain connects TRBV2 to TRBJ1-3; no firm D call. CDR1 and CDR2 from the germline V gene are SNHLY and FYNNEI. Trimming removed 5 bases from V and 4 bases from J, with 6 bases in between. The CDR3 spans 12 residues. DNA of the CDR3: TGTGCCAGCAGTTTAGGCGGAAACACCATATATTTT. Its protein is CASSLGGNTIYF. The full variable domain, rest sourced from reference TRBV2 and TRBJ1-3, is EPEVTQTPSHQVTQMGQEVILRCVPISNHLYFYWYRQILGQKVEFLVSFYNNEISEKSEIFDDQFSVERPDGSNFTLKIRSTKLEDSAMYFCASSLGGNTIYFGEGSWLTVV.

J is TRBJ1-5 and V is TRBV7-2; D uncertain. The CDR3 has 15 residues. Germline loops: CDR1 SGHTA, CDR2 FQGNSA. V gave up 5 bases and J gave up 2 bases, with 13 bases separating them. CDR3 nucleotides: TGTGCCAGCAGCAAACTCGGGTGGGGCAATCAGCCCCAGCATTTT. As protein: CASSKLGWGNQPQHF.

The chain couples TRBV6-5 to TRBJ1-5; D is perhaps TRBD1 (5 bases). The V gene's germline CDR1 is MNHEY and CDR2 SVGAGI. V lost 6 bases and J lost 5, with 17 bases in between. The CDR3 is 15 residues long. CDR3 sequence (DNA): TGTGCCAGCAGGCCCGCGGGGGTGGGCGATCAGCCCCAGCATTTT. Translating it yields CASRPAGVGDQPQHF.

The genes are TRBV19 and TRBJ2-1; D is perhaps TRBD2 (5 bases). Germline V gives CDR1 LNHDA, CDR2 SQIVND (reference sequence). The V and J ends lost 1 base and 9 bases respectively, with 10 bases between them. The CDR3 consists of 13 residues. The CDR3 sequence is CASSIGTGGEQFF. The CDR3 DNA follows: TGTGCCAGTAGTATAGGCACCGGAGGTGAGCAGTTCTTC.

This rearrangement joins TRBV24-1 to TRBJ2-1, with 12 nucleotides matching TRBD2. The J segment lost 7 bases and the V segment lost 2 bases, leaving 11 bases of the junction unmatched. The CDR3 spans 18 residues. The germline V gene has CDR1 KGHDR and CDR2 SFDVKD. The CDR3 loop reads CATSDSRLAGVFQNEQFF. The CDR3 nucleotides are TGTGCCACCAGTGATTCCCGACTAGCGGGAGTGTTTCAAAATGAGCAGTTCTTC.

This sequence joins TRBV6-1 and TRBJ2-4, with a tentative D call TRBD1 (6 bases). The germline CDR1 and CDR2 sequences are MNHNS and SASEGT. This CDR3 has 19 residues. V lost 4 bases and J 0 bases, leaving 22 bases between the germline ends. The chain's CDR3 is CASSGGKGSGHIAKNIQYF. CDR3 DNA sequence: TGTGCCAGCAGTGGGGGGAAGGGTTCGGGACACATAGCCAAAAACATTCAGTACTTC.

The chain employs TRBV4-3 and TRBJ1-2; possibly TRBD1 for D (6 bases). Trimming stripped 0 bases from V and 1 base from J, with 9 bases between. From germline, CDR1 is LGHNA and CDR2 YSLEER. CDR3 size: 15 residues. The CDR3 sequence is CASSQDWGLNYGYTF. The CDR3 DNA reads as TGCGCCAGCAGCCAAGATTGGGGGCTTAACTATGGCTACACCTTC.

The rearrangement joins TRBV30 to TRBJ2-3; D not certain. Trimming pared 2 bases from V and 2 bases from J, leaving 8 bases between. Germline V gives CDR1 GTSNPN, CDR2 SVGIG (reference sequence). This CDR3 is built from 13 residues. CDR3 amino acids: CAWSHRATDTQYF. Written as DNA, the CDR3 is TGTGCCTGGAGTCACCGGGCCACAGATACGCAGTATTTT.

The chain links TRBV6-2 or TRBV6-3 to TRBJ1-6; 9 bases line up with TRBD1. Germline trimming cut 0 bases from V and 7 bases from J; bases unmatched to any gene: 7. Germline CDR1 is MNHEY and CDR2 is SVGEGT. This CDR3 spans 17 amino acids. The CDR3 region has the DNA TGTGCCAGCAGTTACTCGCCCGCTGACAGGGGGAATTCACCCCTCCACTTT. Protein product: CASSYSPADRGNSPLHF.

This clone was detected once. The chain recombines TRBV30 with TRBJ2-1; D call uncertain. The CDR3 runs to 11 residues. V lost 7 bases and J lost 8, with 12 bases in between. Germline V gives CDR1 GTSNPN, CDR2 SVGIG (reference sequence). This CDR3 reads CASRPLDEQFF. DNA for the CDR3: TGTGCCTCTCGCCCTTTGGATGAGCAGTTCTTC.

The chain employs TRBV2 and TRBJ2-7; no firm D call. The CDR3 is 15 residues long. Germline V CDR1 and CDR2: SNHLY, FYNNEI. V lost 5 bases and J 9 bases, leaving 23 bases between the germline ends. In nucleotides, the CDR3 is TGTGCCAGCAGTTATCCCACGATTCCTACGGACGGGCAGTACTTC. It translates to CASSYPTIPTDGQYF.

V usage is TRBV2 and J usage is TRBJ2-7; D not resolved. The CDR3 runs 15 residues. Germline values: CDR1 SNHLY, CDR2 FYNNEI. V was pared by 6 bases and J by 0 bases, with 15 bases between. CDR3 nucleotides: TGTGCCAGCAGAGTGGACGGAACACTCTCCTACGAGCAGTACTTC. This gives the protein CASRVDGTLSYEQYF.

This chain joins TRBV6-5 and TRBJ2-2; D perhaps matches TRBD2 (5 bases). The CDR3 is 16 residues long. Trimming removed 4 bases from V and 0 bases from J, with 12 bases in between. The germline gives CDR1 MNHEY, CDR2 SVGAGI. In DNA, the CDR3 is TGTGCCAGCAGTTTTTACGGGATACCGAACACCGGGGAGCTGTTTTTT. Translating gives CASSFYGIPNTGELFF.